These 2 T cell receptor beta chains came from one sample sequenced in a study of cytomegalovirus exposure and HLA in healthy donors. The study ran its PCR with 60 Vbeta and 13 Jbeta primers. The data were produced by immunoSEQ multiplex PCR, yet TCRdb's version contains in-frame clones alone and is incomplete. The sample yields approximately 110,000 clones, 70% to 85% seen once. Sequencing input: PBMCs. These receptors were obtained from a human donor in good health.

The chain is built from TRBV28 and TRBJ1-6, with D maybe TRBD1 (5 bases). The V end was cut by 5 bases, the J end by 13 bases, with 12 bases between. The germline V gene encodes CDR1 MDHEN and CDR2 SYDVKM. This CDR3 contains 12 residues. The CDR3 sequence is CASSIRQGPLHF. The DNA for the CDR3 is TGTGCCAGCAGTATTCGGCAGGGTCCCCTCCACTTT.

The V gene is TRBV6-5, the J gene TRBJ1-6, with D possibly TRBD1 on 6 matching bases. V gave up 3 bases and J gave up 6 bases, with 15 bases separating them. The CDR3 is 16 amino acids. Per the germline V gene, CDR1 is MNHEY and CDR2 is SVGAGI. DNA for the CDR3: TGTGCCAGCAGTTATGGGGTACAGGGATCTAATTCACCCCTCCACTTT. As protein: CASSYGVQGSNSPLHF.